This paragraph covers one TCR beta chain sequence. Its antigen remains unknown. Using immunoSEQ multiplex PCR, the repertoire was profiled, and TCRdb retains in-frame clones only, with some absent. The sample holds around 45,000 clones; 76% are singletons and the top ten take roughly 11%. V was clipped by 1 base and J by 8 bases, with 12 bases between them. The CDR3 contains 15 residues. The data stem from a study of radiotherapy plus CTLA-4 blockade in lung cancer. Across the study: Roughly 17% of patients responded objectively, and roughly 34% achieved disease control. Study-wide results and limits: Strongest reported response predictors: early blood clone changes and post-radiation interferon-beta.

This TCR was recovered from a human donor with non-small cell lung cancer who had stable disease on radiotherapy plus ipilimumab. This chain connects TRBV23-1 to TRBJ1-6; a possible D gene is TRBD1 (6 bases). TRBV23-1 is classed as an ORF, of uncertain function. The starting material was peripheral blood, obtained from a patient treated with radiotherapy plus ipilimumab. CDR3 region: CASSQYRELHSPLHF. CDR3 in DNA: TGCGCCAGCAGTCAATACAGGGAATTACATTCACCCCTCCACTTT.